Presented here are 13 T cell receptor beta chains from one specimen sequenced in a study of blood T cell repertoires in COVID-19. Generated by immunoSEQ multiplex PCR, the TCRdb table keeps only in-frame clones and is missing some. Among 240,000 or so clones listed, roughly 90% were seen once. The sequenced sample was peripheral blood. The receptors derive from a woman aged 25 to 39 with acute or convalescent COVID-19.

V and J are TRBV5-1 and TRBJ1-6; D gene uncertain. The length of the CDR3 is 15 residues. V gave up 2 bases and J gave up 10 bases, with 16 bases separating them. The germline CDR1 and CDR2 sequences are SGHRS and YFSETQ. Written as DNA, the CDR3 is TGCGCCAGCAGCTTAGAAGGACGGGAACAATCACCCCTCCACTTT. The encoded protein is CASSLEGREQSPLHF.

The chain is built from TRBV7-8 and TRBJ2-1, with 7 bases aligning to TRBD1. V dropped 3 bases and J dropped 0; count of bases not matched to a gene: 5. The CDR3 sequence is 16 residues long. CDR1 is SGHVS, CDR2 FQNEAQ, per germline. This CDR3 is CASSLGQLSSYNEQFF. DNA of the CDR3: TGTGCCAGCAGCTTGGGACAGTTATCCTCCTACAATGAGCAGTTCTTC.

The CDR3 region has the DNA TGTGCCAGCAGCGTCGGACTAGCGGGAGGGGAAGAGACCCAGTACTTC. Protein: CASSVGLAGGEETQYF. This chain connects TRBV9 to TRBJ2-5; 15 nucleotides match TRBD2. The CDR3 runs to 16 residues. Per germline, CDR1 SGDLS and CDR2 YYNGEE. The ends lost 2 bases at V and 3 bases at J; junction bases unmatched: 2.

This clone was recorded many times. This sample includes further DNA sequences coding for the same CDR3. V is TRBV14 and J is TRBJ2-3; D may be TRBD2 (5 bases). The germline gives CDR1 SGHDN, CDR2 FVKESK. V gave up 4 bases and J gave up 0 bases, with 8 bases separating them. This CDR3 spans 14 amino acids. The CDR3: CASSPRTSTDTQYF. In DNA, the CDR3 is TGTGCCAGCAGCCCCCGGACTAGCACAGATACGCAGTATTTT.

The rearrangement links TRBV14 to TRBJ2-5; D ambiguous. This CDR3 has 12 residues. Trimming stripped 2 bases from V and 10 bases from J, with 11 bases between. Germline CDR1 is SGHDN and CDR2 is FVKESK. The DNA of the CDR3 is TGTGCCAGCAGCCAATATCCGGGTCGCCAGTACTTC. This translates into CASSQYPGRQYF.

This chain links TRBV7-2 with TRBJ2-2; 8 positions agree with TRBD1. Germline trimming cut 4 bases from V and 7 bases from J; bases unmatched to any gene: 11. Per the germline V gene, CDR1 is SGHTA and CDR2 is FQGNSA. The CDR3 contains 16 residues. CDR3 residues: CASSSLQGAGGGELFF. CDR3 DNA sequence: TGTGCCAGCAGCTCCCTCCAGGGGGCGGGTGGCGGGGAGCTGTTTTTT.

The chain is built from TRBV21-1 and TRBJ1-2; the DNA was not compared with TRBD1, the D call given in the table. TRBV21-1 is annotated as a pseudogene. The CDR3 has 15 residues. CDR3 in amino acids: CASSVRDSPNYGYTF. As DNA, the CDR3 is TGTGCCAGCAGCGTACGGGACAGCCCAAACTATGGCTACACCTTC.

The chain employs TRBV2 and TRBJ2-7, with a possible D match to TRBD2 (6 bases). CDR1 and CDR2 from the germline V gene are SNHLY and FYNNEI. V lost 6 bases and J lost 3, with 18 bases in between. The CDR3 loop spans 15 amino acids. The DNA of the CDR3 is TGTGCCAGCAGGGAACTAGCTTCAATCAGCTACGAGCAGTACTTC. It yields the protein CASRELASISYEQYF.

The V call is TRBV19, the J call TRBJ1-5; no definite D call. Trimming took 3 bases from V and 6 from J, leaving 12 bases between them. This CDR3 has 14 amino acids. Germline V gene sequence: CDR1 LNHDA, CDR2 SQIVND (reference sequence). The CDR3 loop is CASSMRGPGQPQHF. As DNA, the CDR3 is TGTGCCAGTAGTATGCGTGGGCCAGGTCAGCCCCAGCATTTT. Full variable domain (outside the CDR3, taken from reference TRBV19 and TRBJ1-5): DGGITQSPKYLFRKEGQNVTLSCEQNLNHDAMYWYRQDPGQGLRLIYYSQIVNDFQKGDIAEGYSVSREKKESFPLTVTSAQKNPTAFYLCASSMRGPGQPQHFGDGTRLSIL.

The V and J genes are TRBV13 and TRBJ1-3, with 12 bases identical to TRBD1. The CDR3 runs 17 residues. Germline V CDR1 and CDR2: PRHDT, FYEKMQ (reference sequence). J gave up 0 bases and V 5 bases, and 5 bases lay outside the gene matches. The DNA for the CDR3 is TGTGCCAGCAGCCTGGGGACAGGGGGCTTCTCTGGAAACACCATATATTTT. Translation gives CASSLGTGGFSGNTIYF.

The V call is TRBV5-4, the J call TRBJ1-1; 7 bases map to TRBD1. CDR3 length equals 12 residues. Trimming at V came to 7 bases and at J to 4 bases, leaving 4 bases not matched to a gene. Germline CDR1 and CDR2: SGHNT and YYREEE (reference sequence). CDR3 in DNA: TGTGCCAGCGATGCAGGGGGCACTGAAGCTTTCTTT. Encoded protein: CASDAGGTEAFF.

CDR3 in DNA: TGTGCCATCAGTGAGACTGAGAATGAAAAACTGTTTTTT. Its translation: CAISETENEKLFF. The V and J genes are TRBV10-3 and TRBJ1-4; D call uncertain. There are 13 residues in the CDR3. V was shortened by 2 bases and J by 5 bases, with 6 bases between the two germline ends. Germline V CDR1 and CDR2: ENHRY, SYGVKD.

V and J are TRBV10-3 and TRBJ2-2, with TRBD2 matching over 7 bases. This CDR3 has 16 residues. The ends lost 4 bases at V and 1 base at J; junction bases unmatched: 6. Germline CDR1 and CDR2: ENHRY and SYGVKD. The CDR3 coding sequence is TGTGCCATCAGTGGGATACTAGCGCTGAACACCGGGGAGCTGTTTTTT. Protein sequence: CAISGILALNTGELFF.